A single sample gave rise to the 2 T cell receptor beta chains below, sequenced in a study of T cells in Graves' hyperthyroidism and ophthalmopathy. TCR beta CDR3 region amplification was performed from RNA transcripts. During a first-round RT-PCR of the TCR CDR3, the HTBI primer set was used. TCRdb reanalysed the multiplex PCR reads using MiXCR and keeps one entry per CDR3 protein. The sample shows nearly 600,000 distinct CDR3 sequences, about 14% of them seen only once. The sample was blood. These receptors were taken from a woman aged 25 to 45 with Graves' hyperthyroidism that later progressed to Graves' ophthalmopathy.

There are many counts of this clonotype. V usage is TRBV28 and J usage is TRBJ2-1, with TRBD1 matching over 9 bases. Germline CDR1 and CDR2: MDHEN and SYDVKM. V shed 3 bases, J shed 8 bases, and the junction held 5 bases outside the gene matches. The CDR3 contains 14 residues. The CDR3 sequence is CASSLGQGGDEQFF. As DNA, the CDR3 is TGTGCCAGCAGTTTGGGACAGGGTGGAGATGAGCAGTTCTTC.

In this sample, this clonotype turned up many times. This chain joins TRBV28 and TRBJ2-1, with TRBD1 identical over 7 bases. J was trimmed by 12 bases and V by 5 bases; bases with no gene match: 7. This CDR3 comprises 12 residues. CDR1 and CDR2 from the germline V gene are MDHEN and SYDVKM. The CDR3 nucleotides are TGTGCCAGCAGTAAAGGGGGCTTAGGGCAGTTCTTC. Its protein product is CASSKGGLGQFF.